The 23 T cell receptor beta chains presented below share a single source sample, sequenced in a study of HIV-infected children after antiretroviral therapy interruption. Treatment meaning: PENTA 11 planned treatment interruption arm or continuous ART arm. RNA-based 3' RACE libraries used unique molecular identifiers. TCRdb reanalysed the 3' RACE reads using MiXCR and keeps one entry per CDR3 protein. The sample has 30,000 to 50,000 distinct CDR3 sequences; approximately 7% are singletons. The sequenced sample was CD45RA+ CD4+ T cells from PBMCs, pooled from several time points, obtained from a donor given antiretroviral therapy, either interrupted or continuous. Noted subset: naive CD4+ CD45RA+ CD45RO- T cells. The origin of the receptors is a pool of human donors with HIV.

There are many counts of this clonotype. V and J are TRBV3-1 and TRBJ2-7; 8 bases fit TRBD2. The CDR3 spans 13 residues. After removal of 8 bases from V and 5 bases from J, the junction contained 8 bases not matched to a gene. Looked up from germline, CDR1 is LGHDT and CDR2 is YNNKEL (reference sequence). CDR3 amino acids: CASQAGALNEQYF. The DNA for the CDR3 is TGTGCCAGCCAAGCGGGAGCCCTAAACGAGCAGTACTTC.

This clonotype was picked up many times. The chain links TRBV20-1 to TRBJ2-7; perhaps D is TRBD1 or TRBD2 (6 bases each). V lost 1 base and J lost 4, with 14 bases in between. Germline V gene data show CDR1 as DFQATT and CDR2 as SNEGSKA (reference sequence). The CDR3 contains 14 residues. The DNA for the CDR3 is TGCAGTGCTAGAGTCGGCGGGACAAAATACGAGCAGTACTTC. It yields the protein CSARVGGTKYEQYF.

This clonotype has ten or more counts. The chain has TRBV6-6 and TRBJ2-3; no clear D. V was pared by 4 bases and J by 7 bases, with 15 bases between. The length of the CDR3 is 14 residues. Looked up from germline, CDR1 is MNHNY and CDR2 is SVGAGI (reference sequence). CDR3 sequence reads: CASSSDIRMNTQYF. DNA of the CDR3: TGTGCCAGCAGTTCTGACATCCGGATGAATACGCAGTATTTT.

This clonotype was seen many times. This chain uses TRBV12-3 or TRBV12-4 with TRBJ2-4; D gene uncertain. The CDR3 spans 15 residues. The V end was cut by 6 bases, the J end by 1 base, with 13 bases between. The DNA for the CDR3 is TGTGCCAGCAGAACAACGGGTGGGGCCAAAAACATTCAGTACTTC. Amino acids: CASRTTGGAKNIQYF.

The genes are TRBV29-1 and TRBJ2-1; 8 nucleotides line up with TRBD2. V dropped 7 bases and J dropped 2; count of bases not matched to a gene: 22. Germline V gene lookup returns CDR1 SQVTM and CDR2 ANQGSEA. CDR3 size: 19 residues. The CDR3 protein is CSGVGTPGSGTRPYNEQFF. As DNA, the CDR3 is TGCAGCGGGGTGGGGACACCCGGGAGCGGGACTAGGCCCTACAATGAGCAGTTCTTC.

The chain combines TRBV10-3 with TRBJ2-7; TRBD2 agrees at 11 bases. Trimming at V came to 2 bases and at J to 2 bases, leaving 2 bases not matched to a gene. Germline V gene data show CDR1 as ENHRY and CDR2 as SYGVKD. The CDR3 covers 15 residues. The CDR3 nucleotides read TGTGCCATCAGTGAGGTAGCGGGAGGGACCTACGAGCAGTACTTC. Residues: CAISEVAGGTYEQYF.

Relative to its sample, this clonotype is medium-sized. One end of the junction varies from germline; a read error may be responsible. V usage is TRBV30 and J usage is TRBJ1-6; no reliable D call. Germline-derived CDR1 and CDR2 are GTSNPN and SVGIG (reference sequence). The CDR3 contains 14 residues. CDR3 protein: CAWSRNSYNSPLYF. The CDR3 DNA is TGTGCCTGGAGCCGTAATTCCTATAATTCGCCCCTCTACTTT. Supplemented by reference TRBV30 and TRBJ1-6, the full variable domain reads SQTIHQWPATLVQPVGSPLSLECTVEGTSNPNLYWYRQAAGRGLQLLFYSVGIGQISSEVPQNLSASRPQDRQFILSSKKLLLSDSGFYLCAWSRNSYNSPLYFGNGTRLTVT.

This clonotype was counted many times. The chain uses TRBV5-1 and TRBJ2-1, with D perhaps matching TRBD2 (6 bases). Germline V gene sequence: CDR1 SGHRS, CDR2 YFSETQ. CDR3 length equals 14 residues. The ends were cut back, 0 bases at V and 9 bases at J, with 13 bases in the middle. The CDR3 loop is CASSLDREDGEQFF. CDR3 sequence (DNA): TGCGCCAGCAGCTTGGATAGGGAGGACGGTGAGCAGTTCTTC.

This clonotype was counted only a few times. This chain's CDR3 is CASSNSGTGELFF. Written as DNA, the CDR3 is TGTGCCAGCAGTAATAGCGGCACCGGGGAGCTGTTTTTT. The chain has TRBV6-5 and TRBJ2-2, with a tentative D call TRBD2 (6 bases). This CDR3 contains 13 residues. Germline-derived CDR1 and CDR2 are MNHEY and SVGAGI. V gave up 5 bases and J gave up 4 bases, with 8 bases separating them.

This clonotype was seen ten or more times. This chain connects TRBV11-2 to TRBJ2-1; 11 positions match TRBD2. J lost 4 bases, V lost 0 bases, and 8 bases had no gene match. CDR3 length: 18 residues. Germline CDR1 is SGHAT and CDR2 is FQNNGV. CDR3 region: CASSLDPKTSGRYNEQFF. The CDR3 DNA is TGTGCCAGCAGCTTAGATCCCAAAACTAGCGGGAGATACAATGAGCAGTTCTTC.

Note on this clonotype: Given a much more abundant clone one base away, this may be a read error. The chain is built from TRBV12-3 or TRBV12-4 and TRBJ2-1, with a tentative D call TRBD2 (5 bases). The V end lost 1 base, the J end lost 5 bases, and 15 bases lay between the germline ends. The length of the CDR3 is 16 residues. For the CDR3, the DNA is TGTGCCAGCAGTTTAGACTCAGGCCGGGGAGACAATGAGCAGTTCTTC. Translated: CASSLDSGRGDNEQFF.

The sample holds many counts of this clonotype. The rearrangement links TRBV4-1 to TRBJ2-1; 10 bases agree with TRBD2. The CDR3 contains 16 residues. From germline, CDR1 is MGHRA and CDR2 YSYEKL. Trimming cost V 1 base and J 6 bases; bases outside gene matches: 6. CDR3 nucleotide sequence: TGCGCCAGCAGCCAAGTAGCCCTAGCGGGAGTCAATGAGCAGTTCTTC. As protein: CASSQVALAGVNEQFF.

This clonotype showed up many times. V usage is TRBV11-2 and J usage is TRBJ2-7; D is unresolved. Germline CDR1 and CDR2: SGHAT and FQNNGV. Trimming pared 0 bases from V and 7 bases from J, leaving 10 bases between. This CDR3 spans 13 amino acids. The CDR3 here is CASSLDVFREQYF. In DNA, the CDR3 is TGTGCCAGCAGCTTAGACGTGTTCCGGGAGCAGTACTTC.

The table lists this clonotype with many counts. The chain joins TRBV7-9 to TRBJ1-1; D might be TRBD1 (5 bases). Per germline, CDR1 SEHNR and CDR2 FQNEAQ (reference sequence). CDR3 length equals 15 residues. The germline V and J ends were trimmed by 5 bases and 1 base, with 14 bases remaining between them. In nucleotides, the CDR3 is TGTGCCAGCAGCCTCCGGGACGGACGGAACACTGAAGCTTTCTTT. Amino acids: CASSLRDGRNTEAFF.

This clonotype was detected ten times or more. J is TRBJ2-2 and V is TRBV3-1; D ambiguous. The CDR3 contains 13 residues. Germline assignment: CDR1 LGHDT and CDR2 YNNKEL (reference sequence). Trimming shortened V by 0 bases and J by 8 bases, and 7 bases separated the two germline ends. CDR3 coding DNA: TGTGCCAGCAGCCAAGATCGGGTAGGGGAGCTGTTTTTT. It is translated as CASSQDRVGELFF.

The chain carries TRBV29-1 and TRBJ1-5; 8 bases line up with TRBD1. The CDR3 covers 19 residues. V was pared by 0 bases and J by 2 bases, with 15 bases of the junction left unmatched. Germline V gene sequence: CDR1 SQVTM, CDR2 ANQGSEA. The DNA of the CDR3 is TGCAGCGTTGAAGATCGTCGGGCAGGGGGCGATTATCGCAATCAGCCCCAGCATTTT. It specifies CSVEDRRAGGDYRNQPQHF. The full variable domain, its missing parts supplied by reference TRBV29-1 and TRBJ1-5, is SAVISQKPSRDICQRGTSLTIQCQVDSQVTMMFWYRQQPGQSLTLIATANQGSEATYESGFVIDKFPISRPNLTFSTLTVSNMSPEDSSIYLCSVEDRRAGGDYRNQPQHFGDGTRLSIL.

This clonotype was detected ten times or more. This sequence joins TRBV4-3 and TRBJ2-7; D may be TRBD1 (6 bases). CDR1 and CDR2 (germline): LGHNA, YSLEER. Between the trimmed V and J ends, which lost 5 bases and 6 bases, there was a span of 23 bases. The CDR3 spans 16 residues. The CDR3: CASSNTLRQGRAEQYF. In nucleotides, the CDR3 is TGCGCCAGCAGCAACACTCTCAGGCAGGGGCGGGCCGAGCAGTACTTC.

This clonotype was seen ten or more times. The chain carries TRBV20-1 and TRBJ1-2; maybe TRBD1 (5 bases). The germline V and J ends were trimmed by 0 bases and 8 bases, with 13 bases remaining between them. CDR1 is DFQATT, CDR2 SNEGSKA, per germline (reference sequence). The CDR3 runs to 13 residues. CDR3 nucleotides: TGCAGTGCTAGAGATGCCTGGCGGGGCGGCTACACCTTC. Translated, it gives CSARDAWRGGYTF.

The V call is TRBV24-1, the J call TRBJ1-5, with a weak D call TRBD1 (6 bases). There are 17 residues in the CDR3. V lost 2 bases and J 0 bases, leaving 13 bases between the germline ends. From germline, CDR1 is KGHDR and CDR2 SFDVKD. The CDR3 region has the DNA TGTGCCACCAGTGATTCGGGGGCAGTTGCTAGCAATCAGCCCCAGCATTTT. Residues: CATSDSGAVASNQPQHF.

The chain carries TRBV11-1 and TRBJ1-2; TRBD1 is a possible D gene (5 bases). CDR1 is SGHAT, CDR2 FQDESV, per germline (reference sequence). V lost 1 base to trimming and J lost 3 bases, with 18 bases between them. The CDR3 runs 17 residues. DNA of the CDR3: TGTGCCAGCAGCTTAGTAGCCACCCCGGGGCTGTACTATGGCTACACCTTC. This gives the protein CASSLVATPGLYYGYTF.

The DNA for the CDR3 is TGTGCCTGGAGTCTACAGGAAGGTGAACAGTACTTC. Protein product: CAWSLQEGEQYF. This chain uses TRBV30 with TRBJ2-7, with D possibly TRBD1 on 5 matching bases. This CDR3 is built from 12 residues. Trimming cost V 2 bases and J 10 bases, with 15 bases left between them. Looked up from germline, CDR1 is GTSNPN and CDR2 is SVGIG (reference sequence).

The table lists this clonotype with many counts. This chain joins TRBV7-2 and TRBJ2-5, with unresolved D. The germline gives CDR1 SGHTA, CDR2 FQGNSA. This CDR3 has 11 amino acids. Trimming left V 5 bases short and J 3 bases short, with 4 bases between. The CDR3 loop is CASSRKETQYF. The CDR3 nucleotides are TGTGCCAGCAGCAGAAAAGAGACCCAGTACTTC.

This clonotype was picked up a small number of times. The gene calls are TRBV6-5 and TRBJ2-3; D is unresolved. Deletions cut 5 bases from V and 7 bases from J, with 16 bases between. Germline V gives CDR1 MNHEY, CDR2 SVGAGI. This CDR3 comprises 14 residues. The CDR3 nucleotides read TGTGCCAGCAGTCCTACGGGCCTTAAATATACGCAGTATTTT. Translation gives CASSPTGLKYTQYF.